What follows is one T cell receptor (beta chain) and its context. This receptor's antigen is unknown. No much larger clonotype is one base removed from it; base qualities were not supplied. From the cysteine up to the phenylalanine, the CDR3 has a length of 16 residues. Only the CDR3 DNA stays, 48 bases, in frame from base 1. From a lookup of the germline V gene (reference sequence), CDR1 and CDR2 are LNHDA and SQIVND. V is cut back by 2 bases and J by 5 bases, with 7 bases in the junction unmatched. Participants in the prospective study were aged roughly 18 to 95 years, lived in 20 to 25 United States geographic areas, and enrolled through a virtual design. In the prospective study, participants were assigned to cohorts based on the clinical history participants reported in a screening survey and a study questionnaire. For ImmuneRACE Cohort 3, a participant was defined as recovered based on two consecutive negative NP/OP PCR tests, clearance by a healthcare professional, or resolution of symptoms. In the prospective study, mobile phlebotomists collected whole blood, serum and a nasopharyngeal or oropharyngeal swab from each participant. Over a roughly 2-month period, participants in the prospective study had the option of providing additional blood draws and questionnaires. Before DNA extraction, blood samples from the prospective study were shipped at room temperature or frozen.

TCRbeta CDR3 regions were amplified from genomic DNA using the immunoSEQ Assay, a bias-controlled multiplex PCR. The source study handled its data this way. Nucleated cell counts per sample were estimated from amplification of reference gene primers within the assay. To quantify the absolute abundance of each unique TCRbeta CDR3 rearrangement, sequence reads were collapsed and filtered. Productive Simpson clonality was computed per sample as the square root of Simpson's diversity index over productive rearrangements. TCRdb took over this immuneACCESS table, retaining in-frame rearrangements with V and J assigned. Such tables are incomplete; in checked studies, under half of the missing clones stem from an unresolved V gene, and the remainder is unexplained. That table supplies the V and J calls and clone size; D and trimming were determined from the DNA. In this sample the table shows about 150,000 clones, 86% of which occur a single time. Less than 5.5% of the sample goes to the ten largest clones.

The data stem from a study of blood T cell repertoires in COVID-19 (dated by TCRdb to the early 2020s). Context from the whole study: Samples from collaborators originated in the United States, Italy and Spain and spanned both the acute and convalescent phases of COVID-19. The sample metadata nearly always contained a de-identified subject ID, COVID-19 status, age in years and sex. The material from the prospective study consisted of cDNA or gDNA derived from T cells, B-cell-depleted T cells, or PBMCs. The samples were drawn from two sources: the first 160 participants of the ongoing ImmuneRACE study, and 1,254 subjects contributed by 6 global collaborators. Where HLA class I and class II types were available, the types were taken from metadata supplied by the sample provider, not from assay-based typing. Deeply sampled blood TCRbeta repertoires from subjects exposed to, actively infected with, or recovered from COVID-19 were included in the dataset. The repertoires were released in a freely available public database intended as a resource for research on the immune response to SARS-CoV-2.

The paper's findings and limits, for the study overall: How much clinical and demographic metadata was included differed by source and by participant, and the metadata was provided uncurated.

The sequence was obtained from a man aged 45 to 65 who had recovered from COVID-19. The chain is made from TRBV19 and TRBJ1-5; 9 bases in between match TRBD1. Sequencing input: PBMCs or T cells enriched from blood (not recorded which). The sequenced DNA: TGTGCCAGTAGTATAATCTCGACAGGGGGGTATCAGCCCCAGCATTTT. Translated, this gives CASSIISTGGYQPQHF.